The 9 T cell receptor beta chains in this list originate from one sample, sequenced in a study of shared clonotypes between healthy human individuals. Assay used: immunoSEQ multiplex PCR; TCRdb lists only in-frame clones, some missing. The data hold 2 million to 3 million clones, with over 85% observed a single time. The sequencing sample was made of naive CD4+ T cells from PBMCs. Documented subset: CD45RA+ positively selected. The receptors derive from a man between 18 and 35 years old in good health. Some clones in this sample may be carry-over from other donors' samples.

The chain uses TRBV28 and TRBJ2-4; D tentatively fits TRBD1 or TRBD2 (5 bases each). This CDR3 is 14 amino acids long. Trimming took 7 bases from V and 5 from J, leaving 15 bases between them. The germline CDR1 and CDR2 sequences are MDHEN and SYDVKM. In nucleotides, the CDR3 is TGTGCCAGCACCTTATCAGGGACCCAAAACATTCAGTACTTC. This sequence encodes CASTLSGTQNIQYF. Supplemented by reference TRBV28 and TRBJ2-4, the full variable domain reads DVKVTQSSRYLVKRTGEKVFLECVQDMDHENMFWYRQDPGLGLRLIYFSYDVKMKEKGDIPEGYSVSREKKERFSLILESASTNQTSMYLCASTLSGTQNIQYFGAGTRLSVL.

This chain joins TRBV6-5 and TRBJ2-1, with TRBD2 identical over 14 bases. CDR1 is MNHEY, CDR2 SVGAGI, per germline. With V trimmed by 5 bases and J by 7 bases, 4 bases remained unmatched. The length of the CDR3 is 15 residues. The CDR3 loop reads CASSRRTSGRNEQFF. The CDR3 nucleotides read TGTGCCAGCAGTCGACGGACTAGCGGGAGGAATGAGCAGTTCTTC.

This clone was seen only once. The V gene is TRBV5-4, the J gene TRBJ2-4; TRBD1 matches 8 bases. The CDR3 covers 15 residues. Germline assignment: CDR1 SGHNT and CDR2 YYREEE (reference sequence). The V gene end was trimmed by 4 bases and the J gene end by 7 bases; junction bases not matched to a gene: 10. The DNA of the CDR3 is TGTGCCAGCAGCCCCGGACAGGGAGAAGCGAACATTCAGTACTTC. It encodes CASSPGQGEANIQYF.

The chain employs TRBV27 and TRBJ2-5; 9 nucleotides line up with TRBD1. The CDR3 extends over 16 amino acids. Losses at the gene ends were 5 bases for V and 0 bases for J; bases not matched to a gene: 7. The germline gives CDR1 MNHEY, CDR2 SMNVEV (reference sequence). The CDR3 sequence: CASSPQDRGYQETQYF. The CDR3 nucleotides read TGTGCCAGCAGTCCCCAGGACAGGGGCTACCAAGAGACCCAGTACTTC.

To note about this clone: This sample also contains other DNA sequences that code for the same CDR3. This chain connects TRBV7-2 to TRBJ2-3, with a possible D match to TRBD1 (5 bases). Germline V lookup: CDR1 SGHTA, CDR2 FQGNSA. V dropped 3 bases and J dropped 6 bases, with 7 bases sitting between them. This CDR3 has 12 residues. CDR3 in DNA: TGTGCCAGCAGCTTTGGGGCTGATACGCAGTATTTT. It encodes CASSFGADTQYF.

The J gene is TRBJ1-1, the V gene TRBV7-6, with unresolved D. Between the trimmed V and J ends, which lost 1 base and 9 bases, there was a span of 6 bases. The CDR3 contains 11 residues. Per germline, CDR1 SGHVS and CDR2 FNYEAQ. CDR3 coding DNA: TGTGCCAGCAGCTTAGGTGGGCAAGCTTTCTTT. The encoded protein is CASSLGGQAFF.

CDR3 nucleotide sequence: TGTGCCAGCAGCTATTATGAGACAGGCGGTTTCCCACTCTACGAGCAGTACTTC. Its translation: CASSYYETGGFPLYEQYF. This chain uses TRBV7-8 with TRBJ2-7, with a possible D match to TRBD1 (6 bases). V lost 4 bases, J lost 3 bases, and 25 bases lay in between. In germline, CDR1 is SGHVS, CDR2 FQNEAQ. This CDR3 has 18 residues.

CDR3: CASSLIVGAGVDTQYF. The DNA of the CDR3 is TGTGCCAGCAGCTTGATTGTTGGAGCGGGAGTTGATACGCAGTATTTT. The V call is TRBV5-4, the J call TRBJ2-3; 8 bases line up with TRBD2. V was pared by 1 base and J by 6 bases, with 10 bases of the junction left unmatched. CDR1 is SGHNT and CDR2 is YYREEE in the germline V gene (reference sequence). The CDR3 has 16 amino acids.

This chain links TRBV28 with TRBJ1-1, with D hard to call. Germline-derived CDR1 and CDR2 are MDHEN and SYDVKM. The CDR3 is 13 amino acids. V lost 10 bases, J lost 0 bases, and 12 bases lay in between. CDR3 bases: TGTGCCATCGGCCGGGGAATGAACACTGAAGCTTTCTTT. Its protein is CAIGRGMNTEAFF.